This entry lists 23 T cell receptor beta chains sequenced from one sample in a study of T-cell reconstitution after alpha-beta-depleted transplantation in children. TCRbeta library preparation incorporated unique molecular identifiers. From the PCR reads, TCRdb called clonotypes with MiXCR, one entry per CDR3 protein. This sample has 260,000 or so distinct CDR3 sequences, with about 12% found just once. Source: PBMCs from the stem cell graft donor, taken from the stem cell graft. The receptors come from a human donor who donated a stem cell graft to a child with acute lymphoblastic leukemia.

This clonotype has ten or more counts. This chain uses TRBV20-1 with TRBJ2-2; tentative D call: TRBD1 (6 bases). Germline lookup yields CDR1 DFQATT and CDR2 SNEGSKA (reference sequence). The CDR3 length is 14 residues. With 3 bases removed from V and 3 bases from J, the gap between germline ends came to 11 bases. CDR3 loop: CSARGTSYTGELFF. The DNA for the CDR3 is TGCAGTGCTAGGGGGACATCATACACCGGGGAGCTGTTTTTT.

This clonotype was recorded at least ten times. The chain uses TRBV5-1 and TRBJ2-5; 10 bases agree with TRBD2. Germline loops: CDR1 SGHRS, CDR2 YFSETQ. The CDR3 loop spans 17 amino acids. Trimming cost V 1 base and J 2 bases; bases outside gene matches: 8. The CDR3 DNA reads TGCGCCAGCAGCTTGTCCGTGCTAGCGGGAGATCAAGAGACCCAGTACTTC. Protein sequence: CASSLSVLAGDQETQYF.

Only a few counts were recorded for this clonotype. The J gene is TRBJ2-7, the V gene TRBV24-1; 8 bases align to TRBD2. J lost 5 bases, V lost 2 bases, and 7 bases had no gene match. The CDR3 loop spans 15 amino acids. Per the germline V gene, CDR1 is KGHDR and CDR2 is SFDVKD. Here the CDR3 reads CATSDSLAAGNEQYF. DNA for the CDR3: TGTGCCACCAGTGATTCACTAGCGGCGGGCAACGAGCAGTACTTC.

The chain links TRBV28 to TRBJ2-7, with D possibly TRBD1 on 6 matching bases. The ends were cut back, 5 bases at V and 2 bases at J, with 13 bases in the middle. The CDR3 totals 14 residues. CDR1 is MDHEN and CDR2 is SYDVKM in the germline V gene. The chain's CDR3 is CASSQQGLPYEQYF. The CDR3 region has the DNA TGTGCCAGCAGTCAACAGGGATTACCCTACGAGCAGTACTTC. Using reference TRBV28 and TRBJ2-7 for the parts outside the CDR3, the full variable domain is DVKVTQSSRYLVKRTGEKVFLECVQDMDHENMFWYRQDPGLGLRLIYFSYDVKMKEKGDIPEGYSVSREKKERFSLILESASTNQTSMYLCASSQQGLPYEQYFGPGTRLTVT.

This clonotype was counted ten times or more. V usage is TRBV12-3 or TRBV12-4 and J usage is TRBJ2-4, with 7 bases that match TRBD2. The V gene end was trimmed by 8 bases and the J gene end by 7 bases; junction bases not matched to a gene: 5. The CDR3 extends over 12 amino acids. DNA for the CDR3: TGTGCCAGCGGCGGGAGTAGGAACATTCAGTACTTC. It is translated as CASGGSRNIQYF.

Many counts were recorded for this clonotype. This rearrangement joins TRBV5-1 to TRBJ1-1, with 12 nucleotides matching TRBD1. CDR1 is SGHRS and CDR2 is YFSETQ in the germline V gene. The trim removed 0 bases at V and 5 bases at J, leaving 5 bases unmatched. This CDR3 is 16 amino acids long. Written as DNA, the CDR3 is TGCGCCAGCAGCTTGGGGGACAGGGGGCGGCAGACTGAAGCTTTCTTT. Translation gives CASSLGDRGRQTEAFF.

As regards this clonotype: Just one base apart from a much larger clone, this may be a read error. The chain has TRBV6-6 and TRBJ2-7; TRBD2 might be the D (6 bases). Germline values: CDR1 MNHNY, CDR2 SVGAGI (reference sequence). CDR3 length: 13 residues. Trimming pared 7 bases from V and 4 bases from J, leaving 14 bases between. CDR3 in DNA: TGTGCCAGCAAAAACGGGAGTATGTACGAGCAGTACTTC. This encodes CASKNGSMYEQYF.

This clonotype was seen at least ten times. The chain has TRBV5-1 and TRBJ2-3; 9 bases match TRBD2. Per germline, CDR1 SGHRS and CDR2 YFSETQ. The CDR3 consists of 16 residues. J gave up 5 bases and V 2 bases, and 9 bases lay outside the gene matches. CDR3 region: CASSFQASGVGDTQYF. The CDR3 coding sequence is TGCGCCAGCAGCTTCCAGGCTAGCGGGGTTGGAGATACGCAGTATTTT. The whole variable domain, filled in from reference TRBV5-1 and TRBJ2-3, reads KAGVTQTPRYLIKTRGQQVTLSCSPISGHRSVSWYQQTPGQGLQFLFEYFSETQRNKGNFPGRFSGRQFSNSRSEMNVSTLELGDSALYLCASSFQASGVGDTQYFGPGTRLTVL.

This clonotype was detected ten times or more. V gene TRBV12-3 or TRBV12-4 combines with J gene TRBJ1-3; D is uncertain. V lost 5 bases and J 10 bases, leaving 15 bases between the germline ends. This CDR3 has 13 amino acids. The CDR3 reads CASSRQDPGTIYF. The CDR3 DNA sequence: TGTGCCAGCAGTCGGCAGGATCCGGGGACCATATATTTT.

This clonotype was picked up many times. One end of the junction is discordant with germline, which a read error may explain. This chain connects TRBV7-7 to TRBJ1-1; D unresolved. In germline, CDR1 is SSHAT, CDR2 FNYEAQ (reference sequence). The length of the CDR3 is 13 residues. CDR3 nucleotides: TGTGCTAGCAGCTTATTACTGGGGACTGAAGCTTTCTTT. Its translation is CASSLLLGTEAFF.

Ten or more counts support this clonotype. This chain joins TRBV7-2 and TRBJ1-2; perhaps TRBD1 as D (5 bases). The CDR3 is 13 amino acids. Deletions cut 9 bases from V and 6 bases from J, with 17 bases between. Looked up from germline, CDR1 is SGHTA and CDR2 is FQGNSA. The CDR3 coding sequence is TGTGCCAGTATCTACTGGCAGGGAGATGGCTACACCTTC. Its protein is CASIYWQGDGYTF.

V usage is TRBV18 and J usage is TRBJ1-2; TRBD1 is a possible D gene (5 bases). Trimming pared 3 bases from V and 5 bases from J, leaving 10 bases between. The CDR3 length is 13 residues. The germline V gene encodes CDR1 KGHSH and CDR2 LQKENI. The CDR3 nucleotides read TGTGCCAGCTCACCGCAGGACAAATATGGCTACACCTTC. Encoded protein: CASSPQDKYGYTF.

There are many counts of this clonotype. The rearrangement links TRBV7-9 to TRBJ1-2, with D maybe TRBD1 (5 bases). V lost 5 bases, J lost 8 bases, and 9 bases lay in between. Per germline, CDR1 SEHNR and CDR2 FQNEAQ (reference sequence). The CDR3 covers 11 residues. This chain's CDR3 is CASSGTGGYTF. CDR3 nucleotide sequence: TGTGCCAGCAGCGGAACAGGAGGCTACACCTTC.

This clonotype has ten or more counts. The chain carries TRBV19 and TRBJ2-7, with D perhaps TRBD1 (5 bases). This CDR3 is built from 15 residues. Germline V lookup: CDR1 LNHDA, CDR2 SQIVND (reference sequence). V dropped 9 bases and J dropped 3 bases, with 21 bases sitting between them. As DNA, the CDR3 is TGTGCCAGAATCCACCAACCCAGGGAAAACTACGAGCAGTACTTC. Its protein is CARIHQPRENYEQYF.

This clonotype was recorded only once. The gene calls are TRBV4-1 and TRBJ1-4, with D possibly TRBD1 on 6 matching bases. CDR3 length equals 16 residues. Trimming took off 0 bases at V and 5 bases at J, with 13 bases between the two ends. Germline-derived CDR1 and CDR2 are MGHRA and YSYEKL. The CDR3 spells CASSQDPPGANEKLFF. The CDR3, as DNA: TGCGCCAGCAGCCAAGATCCCCCGGGGGCGAATGAAAAACTGTTTTTT.

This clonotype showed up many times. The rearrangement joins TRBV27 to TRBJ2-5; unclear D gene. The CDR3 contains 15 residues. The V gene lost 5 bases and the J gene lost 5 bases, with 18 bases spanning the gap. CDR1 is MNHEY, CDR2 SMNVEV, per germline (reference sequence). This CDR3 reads CASSPNLGLSETQYF. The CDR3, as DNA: TGTGCCAGCAGTCCGAACCTAGGTCTTAGCGAGACCCAGTACTTC.

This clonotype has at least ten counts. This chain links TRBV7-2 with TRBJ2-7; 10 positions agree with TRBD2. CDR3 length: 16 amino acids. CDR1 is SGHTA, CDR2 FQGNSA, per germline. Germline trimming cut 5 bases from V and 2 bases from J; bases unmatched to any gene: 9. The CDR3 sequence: CASSPKREGTPYEQYF. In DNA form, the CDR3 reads TGTGCCAGCAGCCCCAAGCGGGAGGGGACCCCCTACGAGCAGTACTTC.

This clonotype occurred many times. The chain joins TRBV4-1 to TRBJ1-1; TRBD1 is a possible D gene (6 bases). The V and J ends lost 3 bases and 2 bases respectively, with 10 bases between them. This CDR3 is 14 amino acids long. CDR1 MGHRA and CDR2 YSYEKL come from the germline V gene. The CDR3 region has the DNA TGCGCCAGCAGCCATGGGGGGGCCAACACTGAAGCTTTCTTT. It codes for CASSHGGANTEAFF.

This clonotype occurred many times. CDR3 in DNA: TGCAGCGTGGCCACTAAATCGAACACCGGGGAGCTGTTTTTT. Translation: CSVATKSNTGELFF. The gene calls are TRBV29-1 and TRBJ2-2; D unclear. CDR3 length: 14 residues. The ends were cut back, 6 bases at V and 0 bases at J, with 11 bases in the middle. Germline V gene lookup returns CDR1 SQVTM and CDR2 ANQGSEA.

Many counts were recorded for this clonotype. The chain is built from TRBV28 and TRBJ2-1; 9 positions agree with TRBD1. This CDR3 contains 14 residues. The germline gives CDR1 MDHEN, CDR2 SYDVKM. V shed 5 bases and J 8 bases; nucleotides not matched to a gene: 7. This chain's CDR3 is CASSPGQGGDEQFF. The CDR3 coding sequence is TGTGCCAGCAGTCCGGGACAGGGAGGCGATGAGCAGTTCTTC.

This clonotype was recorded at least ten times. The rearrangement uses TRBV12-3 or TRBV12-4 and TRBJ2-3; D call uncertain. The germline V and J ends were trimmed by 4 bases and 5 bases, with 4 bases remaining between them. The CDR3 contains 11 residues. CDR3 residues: CASSSGDTQYF. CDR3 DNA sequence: TGTGCCAGCAGTTCGGGAGATACGCAGTATTTT.

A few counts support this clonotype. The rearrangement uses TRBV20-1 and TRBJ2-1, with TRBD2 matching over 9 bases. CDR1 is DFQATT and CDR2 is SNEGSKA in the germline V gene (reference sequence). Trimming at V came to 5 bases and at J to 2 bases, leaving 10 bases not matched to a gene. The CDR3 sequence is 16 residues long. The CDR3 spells CSAVPIAGVAYNEQFF. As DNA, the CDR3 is TGCAGTGCTGTGCCTATAGCGGGAGTAGCCTACAATGAGCAGTTCTTC.

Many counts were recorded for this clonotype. In DNA, the CDR3 is TGTGCCAGCAGTCCCCGGACTAGCGGGGACGAGCAGTACTTC. Protein product: CASSPRTSGDEQYF. This chain connects TRBV6-1 to TRBJ2-7; TRBD2 agrees at 12 bases. In germline, CDR1 is MNHNS, CDR2 SASEGT. The CDR3 runs to 14 residues. The V segment lost 5 bases and the J segment 5 bases; nucleotides outside the gene matches: 4.